In this sample, the clone carrying this T cell receptor (beta chain) turned up a few times. Its antigen remains unknown. The record originates from a study of blood T cells in healthy people across ages. General study findings and limits: In older individuals, TCR beta diversity per million T cells was lower, falling roughly linearly with age.

Using a J-beta primer mix together with a sample-barcoded 5' primer, a second PCR was run for about 6 to 11 cycles. TCRdb analysed the 5' RACE reads with MiXCR anew, one entry per CDR3 protein. Of fewer than 2 million distinct CDR3 sequences in the sample, 39% were seen once. This CDR3 contains 12 residues. V lost 5 bases and J 6 bases, leaving 10 bases between the germline ends. Source material: blood. This receptor was taken from a human donor in good health. The chain uses TRBV12-3 or TRBV12-4 and TRBJ1-1; a weak D match, TRBD1 (5 bases). The CDR3 reads CASSPGFSEAFF. The CDR3 region has the DNA TGTGCCAGCAGTCCAGGGTTTTCTGAAGCTTTCTTT.